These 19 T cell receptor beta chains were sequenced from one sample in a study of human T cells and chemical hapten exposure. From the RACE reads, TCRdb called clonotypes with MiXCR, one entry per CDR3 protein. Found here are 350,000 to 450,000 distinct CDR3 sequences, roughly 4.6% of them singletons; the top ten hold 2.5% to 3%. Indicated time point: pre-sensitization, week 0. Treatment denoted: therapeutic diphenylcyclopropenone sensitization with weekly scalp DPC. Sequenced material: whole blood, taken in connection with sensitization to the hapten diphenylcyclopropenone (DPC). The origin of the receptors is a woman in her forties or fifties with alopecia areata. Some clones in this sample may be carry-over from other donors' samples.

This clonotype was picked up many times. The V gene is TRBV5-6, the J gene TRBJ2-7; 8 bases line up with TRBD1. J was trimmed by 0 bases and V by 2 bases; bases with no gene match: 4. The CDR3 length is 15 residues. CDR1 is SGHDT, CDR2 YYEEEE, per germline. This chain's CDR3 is CASSFGTGSSYEQYF. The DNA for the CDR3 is TGTGCCAGCAGCTTCGGGACAGGCAGCTCCTACGAGCAGTACTTC.

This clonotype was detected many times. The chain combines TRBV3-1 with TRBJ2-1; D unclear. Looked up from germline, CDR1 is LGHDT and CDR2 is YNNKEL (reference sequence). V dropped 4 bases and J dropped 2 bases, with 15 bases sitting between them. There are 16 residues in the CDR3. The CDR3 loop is CASSLWKGGPYNEQFF. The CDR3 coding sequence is TGTGCCAGCAGCCTTTGGAAGGGTGGACCCTACAATGAGCAGTTCTTC.

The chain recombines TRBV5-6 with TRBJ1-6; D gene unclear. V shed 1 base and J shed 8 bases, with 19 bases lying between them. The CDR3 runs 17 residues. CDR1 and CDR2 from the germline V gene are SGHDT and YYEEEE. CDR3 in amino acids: CASSLLRSGSRDSPLHF. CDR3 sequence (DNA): TGTGCCAGCAGCTTGCTCCGGAGCGGGAGTCGTGATTCACCCCTCCACTTT.

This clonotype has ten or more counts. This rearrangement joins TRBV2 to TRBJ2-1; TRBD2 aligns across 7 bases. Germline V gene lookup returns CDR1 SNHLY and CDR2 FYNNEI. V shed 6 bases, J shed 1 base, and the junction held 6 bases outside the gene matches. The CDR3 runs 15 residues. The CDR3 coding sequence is TGTGCCAGCAGAGAAAGCGGGGCGTCCTACAATGAGCAGTTCTTC. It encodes CASRESGASYNEQFF.

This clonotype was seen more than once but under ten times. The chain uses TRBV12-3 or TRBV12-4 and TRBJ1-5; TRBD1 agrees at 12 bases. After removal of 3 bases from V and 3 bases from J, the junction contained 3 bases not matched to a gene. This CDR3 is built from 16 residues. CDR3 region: CASSLGQGAPNQPQHF. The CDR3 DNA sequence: TGTGCCAGCAGTTTGGGACAGGGGGCTCCCAATCAGCCCCAGCATTTT.

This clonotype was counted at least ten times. CDR3 loop: CASSPLTGGTEAFF. For the CDR3, the DNA is TGTGCCAGCAGCCCTCTCACAGGGGGCACTGAAGCTTTCTTT. The chain links TRBV7-2 to TRBJ1-1; 8 bases line up with TRBD1. CDR3 length equals 14 residues. Germline V lookup: CDR1 SGHTA, CDR2 FQGNSA. Losses at the gene ends were 5 bases for V and 4 bases for J; bases not matched to a gene: 6.

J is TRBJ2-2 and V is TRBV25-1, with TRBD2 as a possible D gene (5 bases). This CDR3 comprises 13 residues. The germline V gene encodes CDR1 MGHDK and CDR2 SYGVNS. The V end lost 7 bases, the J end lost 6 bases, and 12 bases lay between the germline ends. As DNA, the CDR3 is TGTGCCAGCACCGGGTGGGGAGCCGGGGAGCTGTTTTTT. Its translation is CASTGWGAGELFF. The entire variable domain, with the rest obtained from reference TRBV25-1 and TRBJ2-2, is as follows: EADIYQTPRYLVIGTGKKITLECSQTMGHDKMYWYQQDPGMELHLIHYSYGVNSTEKGDLSSESTVSRIRTEHFPLTLESARPSHTSQYLCASTGWGAGELFFGEGSRLTVL.

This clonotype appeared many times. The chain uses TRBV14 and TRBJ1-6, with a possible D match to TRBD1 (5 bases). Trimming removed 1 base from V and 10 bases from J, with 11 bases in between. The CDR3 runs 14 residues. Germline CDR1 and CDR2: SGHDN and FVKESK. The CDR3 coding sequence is TGTGCCAGCAGCCAAGCGGGGCTTGGGTCACCCCTCCACTTT. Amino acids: CASSQAGLGSPLHF.

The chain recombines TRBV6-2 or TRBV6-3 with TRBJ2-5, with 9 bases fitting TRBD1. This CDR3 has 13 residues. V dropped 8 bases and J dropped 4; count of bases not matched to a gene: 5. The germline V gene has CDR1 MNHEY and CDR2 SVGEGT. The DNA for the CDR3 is TGTGCCAGCGAAACAGGGGGCATAGAGACCCAGTACTTC. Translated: CASETGGIETQYF.

In nucleotides, the CDR3 is TGTGCCAGCAGTGAAGTTGTTGGAGGTACCGGGGAGCTGTTTTTT. It translates to CASSEVVGGTGELFF. The chain is built from TRBV6-1 and TRBJ2-2, with a tentative D call TRBD2 (5 bases). The CDR3 loop spans 15 amino acids. Germline CDR1 is MNHNS and CDR2 is SASEGT. The V gene lost 1 base and the J gene lost 5 bases, with 11 bases spanning the gap.

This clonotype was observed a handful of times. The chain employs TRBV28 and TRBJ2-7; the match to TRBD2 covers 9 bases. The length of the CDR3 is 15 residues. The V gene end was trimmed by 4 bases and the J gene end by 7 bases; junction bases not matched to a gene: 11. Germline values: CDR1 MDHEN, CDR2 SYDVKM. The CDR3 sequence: CASSSISGRSGEQYF. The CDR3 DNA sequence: TGTGCCAGCAGTTCTATCAGCGGGAGGAGTGGGGAGCAGTACTTC.

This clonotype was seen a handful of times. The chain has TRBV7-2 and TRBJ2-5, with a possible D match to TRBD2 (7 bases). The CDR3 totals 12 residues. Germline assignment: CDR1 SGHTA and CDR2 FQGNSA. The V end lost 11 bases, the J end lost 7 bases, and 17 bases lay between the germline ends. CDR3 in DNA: TGTGCCTCCGGGGGGCGCGAAGGGACCCAGTACTTC. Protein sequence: CASGGREGTQYF.

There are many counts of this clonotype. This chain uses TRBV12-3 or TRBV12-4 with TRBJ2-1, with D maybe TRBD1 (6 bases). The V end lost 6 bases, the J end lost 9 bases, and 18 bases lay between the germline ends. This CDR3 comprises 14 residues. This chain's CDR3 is CASRGTSFQGEQFF. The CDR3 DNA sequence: TGTGCCAGCAGAGGGACATCCTTTCAGGGTGAGCAGTTCTTC.

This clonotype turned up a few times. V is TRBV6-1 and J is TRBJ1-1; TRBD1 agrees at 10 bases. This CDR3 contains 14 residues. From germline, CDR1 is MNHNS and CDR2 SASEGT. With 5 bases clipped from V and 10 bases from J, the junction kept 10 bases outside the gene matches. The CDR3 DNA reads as TGTGCCAGCAGTCCTGAGGACAGGGGGACTCGAGCTTTCTTT. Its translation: CASSPEDRGTRAFF.

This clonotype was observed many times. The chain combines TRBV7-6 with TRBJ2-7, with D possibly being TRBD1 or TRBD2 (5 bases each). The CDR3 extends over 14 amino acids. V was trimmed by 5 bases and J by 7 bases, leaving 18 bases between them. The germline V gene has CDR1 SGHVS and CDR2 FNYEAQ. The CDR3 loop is CASSPTPVREEQYF. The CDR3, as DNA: TGTGCCAGCAGCCCTACCCCGGTCAGGGAGGAGCAGTACTTC.

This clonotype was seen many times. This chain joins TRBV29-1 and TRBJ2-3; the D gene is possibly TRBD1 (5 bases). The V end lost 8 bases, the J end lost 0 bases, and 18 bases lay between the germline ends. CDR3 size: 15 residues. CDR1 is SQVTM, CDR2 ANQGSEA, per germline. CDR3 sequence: CSSLSGIDSTDTQYF. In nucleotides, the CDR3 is TGCAGCAGCCTATCAGGGATCGATAGCACAGATACGCAGTATTTT.

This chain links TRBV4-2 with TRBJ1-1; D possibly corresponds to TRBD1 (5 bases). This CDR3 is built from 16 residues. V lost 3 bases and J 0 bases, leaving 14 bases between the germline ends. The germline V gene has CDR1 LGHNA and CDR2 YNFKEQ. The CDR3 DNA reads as TGTGCCAGCAGCCACGGGACGGAGGAGGTGAACACTGAAGCTTTCTTT. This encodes CASSHGTEEVNTEAFF.

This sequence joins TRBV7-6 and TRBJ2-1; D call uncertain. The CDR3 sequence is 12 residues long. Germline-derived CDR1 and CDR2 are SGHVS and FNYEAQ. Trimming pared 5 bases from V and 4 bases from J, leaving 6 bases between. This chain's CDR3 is CASSLMYNEQFF. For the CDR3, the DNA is TGTGCCAGCAGCCTTATGTACAATGAGCAGTTCTTC. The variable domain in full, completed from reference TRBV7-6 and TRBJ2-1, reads GAGVSQSPRYKVTKRGQDVALRCDPISGHVSLYWYRQALGQGPEFLTYFNYEAQQDKSGLPNDRFSAERPEGSISTLTIQRTEQRDSAMYRCASSLMYNEQFFGPGTRLTVL.

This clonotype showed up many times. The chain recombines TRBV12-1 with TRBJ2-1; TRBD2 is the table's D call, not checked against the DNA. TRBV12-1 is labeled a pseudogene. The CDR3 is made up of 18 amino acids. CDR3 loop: CASSFVGSGGRSYNEQFF. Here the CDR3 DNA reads TGTGCCAGCAGCTTTGTTGGTAGCGGGGGCCGCTCCTACAATGAGCAGTTCTTC.